A selection of T cell receptor beta chains follows, all from one sample in a study of cytomegalovirus exposure and HLA in healthy donors. Sequencing used immunoSEQ multiplex PCR; TCRdb keeps in-frame clones, though not all of them. The table lists 200,000 to 250,000 clones, roughly 90% of them singletons. The sequencing input was PBMCs. The source of these receptors is a woman aged 18 to 35 in good health and CMV-seronegative. CDR3s include the opening cysteine and the closing phenylalanine or tryptophan. D genes are given only for firm matches. For some rows the clone size is stated as once, few or many, or as a class when expanded; others skip it.

>.|13|TRBV9|.|TRBJ1-1
CASSVGVDTEAFF
TGTGCCAGCAGCGTAGGAGTTGACACTGAAGCTTTCTTT
>TRBD2|15|TRBV9|.|TRBJ2-3
CASSQTAGRTDTQYF
TGTGCCAGCAGCCAGACAGCGGGGCGCACAGATACGCAGTATTTT
>TRBD1|16|TRBV7-8|.|TRBJ1-4
CASSLGTGGSNEKLFF
TGTGCCAGCAGCTTGGGGACAGGGGGATCTAATGAAAAACTGTTTTTT
>.|13|TRBV29-1|.|TRBJ1-2
CSVAGGVNYGYTF
TGCAGCGTTGCTGGTGGAGTGAACTATGGCTACACCTTC
>TRBD2|17|TRBV5-8|.|TRBJ2-3
CASSLAPLAGTTDTQYF
TGTGCCAGCAGCTTGGCCCCACTAGCGGGGACAACAGATACGCAGTATTTT
>.|17|TRBV7-9|.|TRBJ2-5
CASSLGAGPLSQETQYF
TGTGCCAGCAGCTTAGGTGCAGGGCCCCTCAGCCAAGAGACCCAGTACTTC
>TRBD2|14|TRBV5-1|.|TRBJ2-5
CASSLALAEETQYF
TGCGCCAGCAGCTTGGCCCTAGCGGAGGAGACCCAGTACTTC
>.|16|TRBV7-6|.|TRBJ1-3
CASSLTRGVGGNTIYF
TGTGCCAGCAGCTTAACCAGGGGTGTAGGTGGAAACACCATATATTTT
>.|16|TRBV7-9|few|TRBJ1-3
CASSLAYGSSGNTIYF
TGTGCCAGCAGCTTAGCGTACGGGAGCTCTGGAAACACCATATATTTT
>TRBD2|15|TRBV5-1|.|TRBJ2-1
CASTFLAGGPNEQFF
TGCGCCAGCACCTTTCTAGCGGGAGGGCCCAATGAGCAGTTCTTC
>.|15|TRBV2|.|TRBJ2-4
CASSGEQGSKNIQYF
TGTGCCAGCAGCGGGGAACAGGGATCCAAAAACATTCAGTACTTC
>.|14|TRBV15|.|TRBJ1-5
CATSGWDTGQPQHF
TGTGCCACCAGCGGTTGGGATACAGGGCAGCCCCAGCATTTT
>TRBD2|16|TRBV7-6|.|TRBJ2-7
CASSSWTSGRAIEQYF
TGTGCCAGCAGCTCATGGACTAGCGGGAGGGCCATCGAGCAGTACTTC
>.|13|TRBV6-5|.|TRBJ2-3
CASSQTDTDTQYF
TGTGCCAGCAGCCAGACCGACACGGATACGCAGTATTTT
>.|15|TRBV13|.|TRBJ2-7
CASSLRLASSYEQYF
TGTGCCAGCAGCTTAAGGCTAGCAAGCTCCTACGAGCAGTACTTC
>TRBD2|16|TRBV5-1|once|TRBJ2-3
CASSPTSGSRTDTQYF
TGCGCCAGCAGCCCGACTAGCGGGAGTCGGACAGATACGCAGTATTTT
>.|13|TRBV25-1|.|TRBJ1-1
CASSEFEPSRAFF
TGTGCCAGCAGTGAATTCGAGCCGTCGAGAGCTTTCTTT
>.|14|TRBV5-6|.|TRBJ2-7
CASSLGTSSYEQYF
TGTGCCAGCAGCTTGGGGACAAGCTCCTACGAGCAGTACTTC
>TRBD1|14|TRBV27|once|TRBJ2-7
CASSLTGAPYEQYF
TGTGCCAGCAGCTTGACAGGGGCCCCCTACGAGCAGTACTTC
>.|17|TRBV7-8|.|TRBJ1-4
CASSLDLGFATNEKLFF
TGTGCCAGCAGCTTAGATCTGGGCTTTGCAACTAATGAAAAACTGTTTTTT
>.|14|TRBV5-8|few|TRBJ2-3
CASSENPYHFSPYF
TGTGCCAGCAGCGAAAACCCCTATCATTTTAGTCCGTATTTT
>TRBD1|13|TRBV6-1|.|TRBJ1-4
CASRPDRDEKLFF
TGTGCCAGCAGACCGGACAGGGATGAAAAACTGTTTTTT
>TRBD1|13|TRBV6-6|.|TRBJ1-5
CASSRDRNQPQHF
TGTGCCAGCAGCAGGGACAGGAATCAGCCCCAGCATTTT
>.|12|TRBV13|.|TRBJ2-7
CASSPGTREQYF
TGTGCCAGCTCCCCGGGGACAAGGGAGCAGTACTTC
>TRBD1|15|TRBV19|once|TRBJ1-1
CASSAWDRKHTEAFF
TGTGCCAGTAGTGCTTGGGACAGGAAGCACACTGAAGCTTTCTTT
>TRBD2|15|TRBV6-5|once|TRBJ2-7
CASTAWGGGKLEQYF
TGTGCCAGCACCGCCTGGGGGGGAGGGAAGCTCGAGCAGTACTTC
>.|11|TRBV10-3|once|TRBJ2-5
CAISRDGTQYF
TGTGCCATCAGTCGCGATGGGACCCAGTACTTC
>.|14|TRBV15|.|TRBJ1-2
CATSRDATNYGYTF
TGTGCCACCAGCAGAGATGCGACTAACTATGGCTACACCTTC
>.|14|TRBV29-1|.|TRBJ1-1
CSVGPGGGNTEAFF
TGCAGCGTCGGTCCCGGGGGGGGAAACACTGAAGCTTTCTTT
>TRBD2|13|TRBV7-2|.|TRBJ2-7
CASSLGLADEQYF
TGTGCCAGCAGCTTAGGACTAGCGGACGAGCAGTACTTC
>.|15|TRBV7-2|few|TRBJ2-3
CASSSGDSRTDTQYF
TGTGCCAGCAGCTCGGGGGACAGTCGCACAGATACGCAGTATTTT
>TRBD2|16|TRBV9|.|TRBJ2-7
CASSALGLAGAYEQYF
TGTGCCAGCAGCGCTTTGGGACTAGCGGGGGCCTACGAGCAGTACTTC
>.|13|TRBV25-1|.|TRBJ2-5
CASSEQEWGTQYF
TGTGCCAGCAGTGAACAGGAGTGGGGCACCCAGTACTTC
>.|13|TRBV7-9|.|TRBJ1-5
CASSSEGNQPQHF
TGTGCCAGCAGTTCGGAGGGGAATCAGCCCCAGCATTTT
>.|12|TRBV2|.|TRBJ2-5
CASRRLEDTQYF
TGTGCCAGCAGGAGACTGGAGGATACCCAGTACTTC
>TRBD1|14|TRBV7-3|once|TRBJ1-1
CASKMNRGMTEAFF
TGTGCCAGCAAAATGAACAGGGGGATGACTGAAGCTTTCTTT
>TRBD2|17|TRBV15|.|TRBJ2-7
CATSSILTSGASYEQYF
TGTGCCACCAGCAGTATACTGACTAGCGGCGCCTCCTACGAGCAGTACTTC
>TRBD1|16|TRBV4-2|.|TRBJ2-7
CASSQGARTGIVEQYF
TGTGCCAGCAGCCAAGGGGCTCGGACAGGGATCGTCGAGCAGTACTTC
>TRBD1|19|TRBV4-2|.|TRBJ1-2
CASSQGARRTRGQGYGYTF
TGTGCCAGCAGCCAAGGCGCTCGCCGAACGAGGGGGCAGGGCTATGGCTACACCTTC
>TRBD1|17|TRBV4-1|many|TRBJ1-1
CASSRGPAGTANTEAFF
TGCGCCAGCAGCCGAGGACCCGCGGGGACAGCGAACACTGAAGCTTTCTTT
>.|14|TRBV21-1|.|TRBJ2-7
CAERQGTGIYEQYF
TGTGCAGAAAGACAGGGGACAGGGATCTACGAGCAGTACTTC
>TRBD1|16|TRBV11-2|.|TRBJ2-3
CASSLVKGAYTDTQYF
TGTGCCAGCAGCTTAGTAAAGGGGGCGTACACAGATACGCAGTATTTT
>TRBD2|16|TRBV11-2|.|TRBJ2-7
CASSLDSLAGYYEQYF
TGTGCCAGCAGCTTAGATTCACTAGCGGGGTATTACGAGCAGTACTTC
>.|15|TRBV15|.|TRBJ2-7
CATSRETGIGYEQYF
TGTGCCACCAGCAGAGAAACAGGGATAGGTTACGAGCAGTACTTC
>TRBD2|15|TRBV7-9|few|TRBJ2-2
CATLNGGATTGELFF
TGTGCCACCCTTAACGGGGGGGCGACAACCGGGGAGCTGTTTTTT